Following are 22 T cell receptor beta chains from one sample sequenced in a study of blood T cell repertoires in COVID-19. Here immunoSEQ multiplex PCR was the method, and the copy in TCRdb shows in-frame clones only, minus some. This sample has some 460,000 clones, with roughly nine tenths found just once. The sample taken for sequencing was PBMCs or T cells enriched from blood (not recorded which). Every receptor here comes from a woman aged 18-29 years with acute COVID-19.

The genes are TRBV25-1 and TRBJ1-6, with no clear D. This CDR3 spans 12 amino acids. V was trimmed by 8 bases and J by 6 bases, leaving 8 bases between them. Germline CDR1 MGHDK, CDR2 SYGVNS. CDR3 in DNA: TGTGCCAGCCGAGATCCTAATTCACCCCTCCACTTT. Translating it yields CASRDPNSPLHF.

The CDR3 region has the DNA TGTGCCAGCAGCTTAGCTACAGGGCCACGGACGGATTCACCCCTCCACTTT. This gives the protein CASSLATGPRTDSPLHF. The chain employs TRBV7-6 and TRBJ1-6, with D tentatively TRBD1 (6 bases). Deletions cut 0 bases from V and 8 bases from J, with 17 bases between. Germline V gene lookup returns CDR1 SGHVS and CDR2 FNYEAQ. This CDR3 region has 17 residues.

V usage is TRBV28 and J usage is TRBJ1-1; perhaps TRBD1 as D (6 bases). This CDR3 spans 16 amino acids. The V end was cut by 6 bases, the J end by 1 base, with 18 bases between. Germline lookup yields CDR1 MDHEN and CDR2 SYDVKM. The CDR3 DNA is TGTGCCAGCAGCCGCGGGGGGCGCAGCAGGAACACTGAAGCTTTCTTT. Translating it yields CASSRGGRSRNTEAFF. The full variable domain, completed using reference TRBV28 and TRBJ1-1, is DVKVTQSSRYLVKRTGEKVFLECVQDMDHENMFWYRQDPGLGLRLIYFSYDVKMKEKGDIPEGYSVSREKKERFSLILESASTNQTSMYLCASSRGGRSRNTEAFFGQGTRLTVV.

This chain joins TRBV5-1 and TRBJ1-2; 7 bases line up with TRBD1. The CDR3 runs 17 residues. J gave up 0 bases and V 0 bases, and 8 bases lay outside the gene matches. CDR1 is SGHRS and CDR2 is YFSETQ in the germline V gene. The CDR3 DNA reads TGCGCCAGCAGCTTGGATTGGGGGACAGATACTAACTATGGCTACACCTTC. Translating gives CASSLDWGTDTNYGYTF.

The V gene is TRBV11-3, the J gene TRBJ2-2; D is unresolved. The CDR3 has 13 amino acids. V lost 2 bases, J lost 8 bases, and 9 bases lay in between. The germline V gene has CDR1 SGHNT and CDR2 YENEEA. The DNA of the CDR3 is TGTGCCAGCAGCTTACGGGTCGATGGGGAGCTGTTTTTT. It specifies CASSLRVDGELFF.

The V and J genes are TRBV29-1 and TRBJ1-1, with D unclear. The CDR3 totals 13 residues. The germline V gene has CDR1 SQVTM and CDR2 ANQGSEA. Trimming pared 6 bases from V and 5 bases from J, leaving 16 bases between. CDR3 sequence reads: CSVHEGGLTEAFF. The CDR3 DNA follows: TGCAGCGTCCACGAGGGCGGTTTGACTGAAGCTTTCTTT. The full variable domain, rest sourced from reference TRBV29-1 and TRBJ1-1, is SAVISQKPSRDICQRGTSLTIQCQVDSQVTMMFWYRQQPGQSLTLIATANQGSEATYESGFVIDKFPISRPNLTFSTLTVSNMSPEDSSIYLCSVHEGGLTEAFFGQGTRLTVV.

V usage is TRBV9 and J usage is TRBJ2-3, with no clear D. Germline CDR1 reads SGDLS; CDR2 reads YYNGEE. The CDR3 has 12 residues. Deletions cut 2 bases from V and 3 bases from J, with 4 bases between. CDR3 nucleotides: TGTGCCAGCAGCGTCAGAACAGATACGCAGTATTTT. This codes for CASSVRTDTQYF.

A single count supports this clone. The chain combines TRBV10-1 with TRBJ2-5; 12 bases fit TRBD2. This CDR3 spans 19 amino acids. V gave up 6 bases and J gave up 3 bases; unmatched junction bases: 17. Germline V gives CDR1 WNHNN, CDR2 SYGVQD (reference sequence). The CDR3 DNA follows: TGCGCCAGCAGAAACCGCCGACTAGCGGGAGTTCCCGGAAAAGAGACCCAGTACTTC. The encoded protein is CASRNRRLAGVPGKETQYF.

About this clone: Other DNA sequences within the sample encode an identical CDR3. The chain recombines TRBV11-2 with TRBJ2-3, with D unclear. The length of the CDR3 is 12 residues. Germline V lookup: CDR1 SGHAT, CDR2 FQNNGV. Trimming pared 1 base from V and 6 bases from J, leaving 5 bases between. CDR3 DNA: TGTGCCAGCAGCTTAGGCGTGGATACGCAGTATTTT. Translating gives CASSLGVDTQYF.

This clone was picked up one time. The chain has TRBV10-1 and TRBJ2-7, with D possibly TRBD1 on 6 matching bases. The V gene's germline CDR1 is WNHNN and CDR2 SYGVQD (reference sequence). There are 14 residues in the CDR3. The V gene lost 8 bases and the J gene lost 6 bases, with 20 bases spanning the gap. The CDR3 loop reads CASGSTTGGSEQYF. Written as DNA, the CDR3 is TGCGCCAGCGGATCCACGACAGGCGGCAGCGAGCAGTACTTC.

The CDR3 DNA is TGTGCCATCTCCAGGGACAGTGGAAACACCATATATTTT. Its translation is CAISRDSGNTIYF. This chain joins TRBV10-3 and TRBJ1-3; 7 positions agree with TRBD1. Per germline, CDR1 ENHRY and CDR2 SYGVKD. V shed 8 bases, J shed 3 bases, and the junction held 4 bases outside the gene matches. CDR3 size: 13 residues.

The chain couples TRBV9 to TRBJ1-4; D is undetermined. The germline V gene encodes CDR1 SGDLS and CDR2 YYNGEE. The CDR3 runs to 15 residues. The V and J ends lost 2 bases and 2 bases respectively, with 10 bases between them. The CDR3 nucleotides are TGTGCCAGCAGCGTCGGCGGGGTGACTAATGAAAAACTGTTTTTT. Translating it yields CASSVGGVTNEKLFF.

The count of this clone is one. This chain connects TRBV28 to TRBJ1-5; D might be TRBD1 (6 bases). The germline V gene encodes CDR1 MDHEN and CDR2 SYDVKM. Trimming took 2 bases from V and 1 from J, leaving 12 bases between them. The CDR3 has 16 amino acids. CDR3 in amino acids: CASSLSGTLSNQPQHF. For the CDR3, the DNA is TGTGCCAGCAGTTTAAGTGGGACATTAAGCAATCAGCCCCAGCATTTT.

V is TRBV15 and J is TRBJ1-1, with D perhaps TRBD1 (5 bases). Trimming took 1 base from V and 1 from J, leaving 13 bases between them. The CDR3 is made up of 16 amino acids. Germline-derived CDR1 and CDR2 are LNHNV and YYDKDF (reference sequence). As DNA, the CDR3 is TGTGCCACCAGCAGAGGGGCCAGGGAAAGGAACACTGAAGCTTTCTTT. Its protein is CATSRGARERNTEAFF.

The V call is TRBV19, the J call TRBJ1-2; TRBD1 aligns across 9 bases. This CDR3 has 16 residues. Trimming cost V 5 bases and J 0 bases; bases outside gene matches: 7. The germline V gene has CDR1 LNHDA and CDR2 SQIVND (reference sequence). CDR3 protein: CASSDPGQGTNYGYTF. The DNA of the CDR3 is TGTGCCAGTAGTGACCCGGGACAGGGTACTAACTATGGCTACACCTTC.

The chain is built from TRBV4-3 and TRBJ2-5; 9 bases match TRBD1. V dropped 4 bases and J dropped 3; count of bases not matched to a gene: 9. The V gene's germline CDR1 is LGHNA and CDR2 YSLEER. The CDR3 spans 16 residues. CDR3 protein: CASSLLATGGEETQYF. Here the CDR3 DNA reads TGCGCCAGCAGCCTTCTAGCCACAGGGGGCGAAGAGACCCAGTACTTC.

The chain employs TRBV19 and TRBJ2-2; TRBD2 matches 13 bases. This CDR3 is built from 16 residues. Germline V gene sequence: CDR1 LNHDA, CDR2 SQIVND (reference sequence). Losses at the gene ends were 6 bases for V and 3 bases for J; bases not matched to a gene: 4. The chain's CDR3 is CASRQTSGGYTGELFF. The CDR3 region has the DNA TGTGCCAGTAGGCAGACTAGCGGGGGGTACACCGGGGAGCTGTTTTTT. Full variable domain (remainder filled in from reference TRBV19 and TRBJ2-2): DGGITQSPKYLFRKEGQNVTLSCEQNLNHDAMYWYRQDPGQGLRLIYYSQIVNDFQKGDIAEGYSVSREKKESFPLTVTSAQKNPTAFYLCASRQTSGGYTGELFFGEGSRLTVL.

V is TRBV5-5 and J is TRBJ1-5, with 8 bases matching TRBD1. Germline lookup yields CDR1 SGHKS and CDR2 YYEKEE (reference sequence). Trimming removed 5 bases from V and 3 bases from J; junction bases left unmatched: 7. The CDR3 is made up of 15 amino acids. CDR3 nucleotide sequence: TGTGCCAGCAGTTGGGAGGGACAGGTCAATCAGCCCCAGCATTTT. Amino acid sequence: CASSWEGQVNQPQHF.

This clone has a single count. The gene calls are TRBV9 and TRBJ1-2; 10 bases align to TRBD1. The CDR3 sequence is 15 residues long. V was clipped by 0 bases and J by 2 bases; unmatched bases: 1. From germline, CDR1 is SGDLS and CDR2 YYNGEE. Here the CDR3 DNA reads TGTGCCAGCAGCGTAGGGACAGGGGGAAACTATGGCTACACCTTC. Translating it yields CASSVGTGGNYGYTF.

The rearrangement joins TRBV7-9 to TRBJ1-5; 9 bases are shared with TRBD1. Germline loops: CDR1 SEHNR, CDR2 FQNEAQ (reference sequence). The ends lost 2 bases at V and 7 bases at J; junction bases unmatched: 6. The CDR3 spans 15 residues. CDR3 sequence (DNA): TGTGCCAGCAGCTTATCGGGACAGGGTAACCAGCCCCAGCATTTT. It encodes CASSLSGQGNQPQHF.

CDR3 sequence: CATIAEQGAGQPQHF. CDR3 in DNA: TGTGCCACCATAGCCGAACAGGGGGCAGGTCAGCCCCAGCATTTT. The chain uses TRBV19 and TRBJ1-5, with 9 bases that match TRBD1. Losses at the gene ends were 10 bases for V and 6 bases for J; bases not matched to a gene: 13. The germline CDR1 and CDR2 sequences are LNHDA and SQIVND (reference sequence). The CDR3 has 15 residues.

The rearrangement links TRBV5-1 to TRBJ2-7; 9 bases are shared with TRBD2. With V trimmed by 3 bases and J by 0 bases, 7 bases remained unmatched. The length of the CDR3 is 16 residues. Germline V lookup: CDR1 SGHRS, CDR2 YFSETQ. CDR3 DNA sequence: TGCGCCAGCAGCTCAGGACCTAGCGGGGCCTCCTACGAGCAGTACTTC. This gives the protein CASSSGPSGASYEQYF.